Listed here are 12 T cell receptor beta chains from one sample, sequenced in a study of CD8+CD57+ T cells in acquired aplastic anemia. Previously, flow cytometry had revealed CD8+CD57+ cell expansion in the patients chosen for sequencing. TCR beta VDJ and CDR3 were profiled, and genomic DNA was the template. TCRdb passed the reads through MiXCR, listing each CDR3 protein once. This sample has approximately 180,000 distinct CDR3 sequences, with roughly 65% found just once. Sequenced material: sorted CD4+, CD8+, or CD8+CD57+ T cells (not recorded which) from PBMCs. The receptors shown here come from a human donor with aplastic anemia.

This clonotype was seen just once. The rearrangement joins TRBV24-1 to TRBJ2-7; TRBD2 matches 7 bases. The CDR3 is 14 residues long. The V segment lost 3 bases and the J segment 5 bases; nucleotides outside the gene matches: 6. The germline CDR1 and CDR2 sequences are KGHDR and SFDVKD. The CDR3 DNA reads as TGTGCCACCAGTGATGGGGGGGGGGACCACGAGCAGTACTTC. Protein sequence: CATSDGGGDHEQYF.

The V and J genes are TRBV10-3 and TRBJ1-1; 7 bases are shared with TRBD1. J was trimmed by 1 base and V by 4 bases; bases with no gene match: 3. Germline V gives CDR1 ENHRY, CDR2 SYGVKD. This CDR3 is built from 14 residues. CDR3 sequence reads: CAISAGGKNTEAFF. Here the CDR3 DNA reads TGTGCCATCAGTGCAGGGGGGAAGAACACTGAAGCTTTCTTT.

The genes are TRBV1 and TRBJ2-5. TRBV1 is tagged as a pseudogene. This CDR3 region has 13 residues. DNA of the CDR3: TGCCAGCAGCCCGGAGACTACGAGGAGACCCAGTACTTC. Translating it yields CQQPGDYEETQYF.

About this clonotype: At one end, the junction sequence differs from germline, possibly due to a read error. The gene calls are TRBV15 and TRBJ1-6; D remains ambiguous. The CDR3 runs 15 residues. Germline-derived CDR1 and CDR2 are LNHNV and YYDKDF (reference sequence). The CDR3 loop is CATSSAGRYNSPLHF. The DNA for the CDR3 is TGTGCCACCAGCAGTGCGGGCAGATATAATTCGCCCCTCCACTTT.

The gene calls are TRBV24-1 and TRBJ2-6, with a tentative D call TRBD2 (7 bases). Germline values: CDR1 KGHDR, CDR2 SFDVKD. CDR3 length: 19 amino acids. V lost 2 bases, J lost 1 base, and 17 bases lay in between. The CDR3 spells CATSDSLGGRVSGANVLTF. CDR3 coding DNA: TGTGCCACCAGTGATTCGTTGGGGGGGCGGGTGTCTGGGGCCAACGTCCTGACTTTC.

The chain has TRBV7-9 and TRBJ1-2; 8 bases map to TRBD1. V lost 0 bases, J lost 3 bases, and 0 bases stayed unmatched. The V gene's germline CDR1 is SEHNR and CDR2 FQNEAQ (reference sequence). This CDR3 contains 14 residues. CDR3 in DNA: TGTGCCAGCAGCTTAGCGGACAGGGACTATGGCTACACCTTC. Translated, it gives CASSLADRDYGYTF.

The gene calls are TRBV3-1 and TRBJ2-1, with 12 bases fitting TRBD2. Germline trimming cut 5 bases from V and 5 bases from J; bases unmatched to any gene: 1. Per germline, CDR1 LGHDT and CDR2 YNNKEL (reference sequence). The length of the CDR3 is 14 residues. The CDR3 DNA reads TGTGCCAGCAGCGGACTAGCGGGGAACAATGAGCAGTTCTTC. Its translation: CASSGLAGNNEQFF.

This clonotype was counted only a few times. The CDR3 sequence: CASSPLAGGPYEQYF. Written as DNA, the CDR3 is TGTGCCAGCAGCCCCCTAGCGGGGGGCCCCTACGAGCAGTACTTC. The chain couples TRBV2 to TRBJ2-7, with 11 bases that match TRBD2. Germline V gene lookup returns CDR1 SNHLY and CDR2 FYNNEI. The CDR3 runs to 15 residues. With V trimmed by 6 bases and J by 2 bases, 6 bases remained unmatched.

This clonotype was observed a single time. The genes are TRBV25-1 and TRBJ1-1; 7 bases align to TRBD1. The germline V gene encodes CDR1 MGHDK and CDR2 SYGVNS. The ends lost 0 bases at V and 7 bases at J; junction bases unmatched: 14. CDR3 size: 17 residues. This CDR3 reads CASSEYMGGNRGNEAFF. CDR3 bases: TGTGCCAGCAGTGAATATATGGGCGGGAACAGGGGCAATGAAGCTTTCTTT.

The sample holds many counts of this clonotype. Germline and junction disagree at one end, which may indicate a read error. The chain recombines TRBV10-1 with TRBJ2-3, with a tentative D call TRBD1 (5 bases). Germline V gene data show CDR1 as WNHNN and CDR2 as SYGVQD (reference sequence). This CDR3 has 14 residues. The CDR3: CASSTDKSTGTQYF. The CDR3 DNA reads TGCGCCAGCAGTACGGACAAGAGCACAGGTACGCAGTATTTT.

This clonotype appeared a few times. One junction end does not reproduce the germline sequence, and a read error may be involved. The rearrangement joins TRBV10-3 to TRBJ2-7; TRBD2 aligns across 9 bases. The CDR3 is 14 residues long. From germline, CDR1 is ENHRY and CDR2 SYGVKD. CDR3 sequence (DNA): TGTGCCAGCAGTCTGACTAGCGGCCGCTACGAGCAGTACTTC. It codes for CASSLTSGRYEQYF.

The table lists this clonotype with a count of one. This chain connects TRBV7-9 to TRBJ2-1; a possible D gene is TRBD2 (6 bases). Deletions cut 8 bases from V and 0 bases from J, with 29 bases between. Germline V gives CDR1 SEHNR, CDR2 FQNEAQ (reference sequence). This CDR3 contains 20 residues. Here the CDR3 DNA reads TGTGCCAGCCGCTACCATTCAGCCGGGGGTCCCCCAAGCTCCTACAATGAGCAGTTCTTC. It specifies CASRYHSAGGPPSSYNEQFF. The whole variable domain, filled in from reference TRBV7-9 and TRBJ2-1, reads DTGVSQNPRHKITKRGQNVTFRCDPISEHNRLYWYRQTLGQGPEFLTYFQNEAQLEKSRLLSDRFSAERPKGSFSTLEIQRTEQGDSAMYLCASRYHSAGGPPSSYNEQFFGPGTRLTVL.